Listed below are T cell receptor beta chains from one sample, sequenced in a study of graft-versus-host responses after intestinal transplantation. Sequencing was performed with immunoSEQ multiplex PCR; in TCRdb, only in-frame clones are kept and a portion is missing. The data show some 87,000 clones, with about nine tenths seen just once and roughly 0.3% held by the top ten. Antigen specificity for these receptors is unknown. Sequencing was performed on unstimulated CD4+ T cells sorted from spleen or lymph node cells, taken before intestinal transplant. These receptors were taken from a human donor who received an intestinal transplant. CDR3s include the opening cysteine and the closing phenylalanine or tryptophan. Fields, in order: CDR3 DNA, CDR3 protein, V gene, clone size, D gene, J gene. The D gene is left open where the match is weak. Clone size is shown for a subset of rows, as once, few, many or a class of expanded clone.

TGTGCCAGCAGCTTAGTCACCAGGCGTGGGTCTTACGAGCAGTACTTC	CASSLVTRRGSYEQYF	TRBV7-2	-	-	TRBJ2-7
TGTGCCAGCAGCCTCCCCCCCGGGACAGGGATTCGCTACGAGCAGTACTTC	CASSLPPGTGIRYEQYF	TRBV5-6	-	TRBD1	TRBJ2-7
TGTGCCTGGAGGGGGCGGTTAAAAAACATTCAGTACTTC	CAWRGRLKNIQYF	TRBV30	once	-	TRBJ2-4
TGTGCCAGTACGATAGCGGGAGGGCCGGGGATGACCAAAAACATTCAGTACTTC	CASTIAGGPGMTKNIQYF	TRBV19	-	TRBD2	TRBJ2-4
TGTGCCAGCAGAGAATCCGGGGGATCCTTGCAGACCCAGTACTTC	CASRESGGSLQTQYF	TRBV28	-	-	TRBJ2-5
TGTGCCAGCAAAGGTCCTGGGTGGGGAGCGCAGTTCTTC	CASKGPGWGAQFF	TRBV2	-	-	TRBJ2-1
TGCGCCAGCACGGGTCTAGCGGGAGGTTATGATGAGCAGTTCTTC	CASTGLAGGYDEQFF	TRBV5-1	-	TRBD2	TRBJ2-1
TGTGCCATACACAGGGAGGCGTACTACGAGCAGTACTTC	CAIHREAYYEQYF	TRBV6-1	-	-	TRBJ2-7
TGTGCCAGCTCACTCGGACCGACTAATCAGCCCCAGCATTTT	CASSLGPTNQPQHF	TRBV18	-	-	TRBJ1-5
TGTGCCAGCAGCTTAGCGTATTGGCGTGAAGGCGACACCGGGGAGCTGTTTTTT	CASSLAYWREGDTGELFF	TRBV7-9	-	-	TRBJ2-2
TGTGCCAGCAGCCAACGGATAGGCTACATACGATACGCGAACACCGGGGAGCTGTTTTTT	CASSQRIGYIRYANTGELFF	TRBV14	once	-	TRBJ2-2
TGCGCCAGCAGCTCCCGAAGGGGACCCGGGTCTCCCACTGAAGCTTTCTTT	CASSSRRGPGSPTEAFF	TRBV5-1	-	-	TRBJ1-1
TGTGCCTGGAGTTCGCAGGGTGACCAGCCCCAGCATTTT	CAWSSQGDQPQHF	TRBV30	-	-	TRBJ1-5
TGTGCCAGCAGCACAGGGACTCCCGGGACCGGGGAGCTGTTTTTT	CASSTGTPGTGELFF	TRBV9	-	-	TRBJ2-2
TGTGCCAGCAGCGTAGCGGGCCAAGCACCGGGGGTGGAGACCCAGTACTTC	CASSVAGQAPGVETQYF	TRBV9	-	-	TRBJ2-5
TGTGCCAGCAGTTCGACAGGGGGCGGTGGCTCGGCGCAAGAGACCCAGTACTTC	CASSSTGGGGSAQETQYF	TRBV28	-	TRBD1	TRBJ2-5
TGTGCTAGTGGTTTCCCGACAGGGACTGAGCAGTTCTTC	CASGFPTGTEQFF	TRBV12-5	once	TRBD1	TRBJ2-1
TGTGCCAGTAGTCCCACCCGGGGGCGTTCCTACAATGAGCAGTTCTTC	CASSPTRGRSYNEQFF	TRBV19	-	-	TRBJ2-1
TGTGCCAGCAGACGGACCCAGCCCCAGCATTTT	CASRRTQPQHF	TRBV6-1	-	-	TRBJ1-5
TGTGCCAGCAGCACCCGGACTAGCGGGGGAGAGCAGTACTTC	CASSTRTSGGEQYF	TRBV7-8	few	TRBD2	TRBJ2-7
TGTGCCACCCACCTCCCAAGGGGGCGGGACAGGGTCTGGAACACTGAAGCTTTCTTT	CATHLPRGRDRVWNTEAFF	TRBV15	-	TRBD1	TRBJ1-1
TGTGCCAGCAGTTTAAAGACGGAGGAAAAACTGTTTTTT	CASSLKTEEKLFF	TRBV27	-	-	TRBJ1-4
TGTGCCAGCAGCTCAATAATCTCGTATAGCAATCAGCCCCAGCATTTT	CASSSIISYSNQPQHF	TRBV7-8	-	-	TRBJ1-5
TGTGCCAGCAGTTCTCCCTCTATAGGAGCCAAAAACATTCAGTACTTC	CASSSPSIGAKNIQYF	TRBV28	-	-	TRBJ2-4
TGTGCCAGCAGCTTTGGGGGAAACCTGGTGAGGTATTTT	CASSFGGNLVRYF	TRBV5-8	-	-	TRBJ2-3
TGTGCCAGCAGACAGAAAAACTACGAGCAGTACTTC	CASRQKNYEQYF	TRBV6-1	-	-	TRBJ2-7